This T cell receptor beta chain is from a study of vaccination and CD4 T cells after COVID-19 (dated 2022 in TCRdb). Looking at the study overall: The convalescent cohort comprised six males and four females, including two Hispanic individuals, seven Caucasians, two Asians and one multiracial person. Participants got two doses of the Pfizer-BioNTech BNT162b2 vaccine (n=8) or two doses of the Moderna mRNA-1273 vaccine (n=2). Post-COVID blood samples were collected from convalescent patients a median of around 100 days after diagnosis, with a range of roughly 30 to 170 days. Post-vaccine blood samples were taken a median of around 68 days after the second vaccine dose, with a range of about 13 to 241 days. Culture stimuli were overlapping spike peptide pools from SARS-CoV-2 and from the common cold coronaviruses HCoV-NL63, HCoV-OC43 and HCoV-229E. In control cultures, a CEFX viral epitope pool was used as positive control, an HIV-1 Nef peptide pool was used as negative control, or no peptide was added. In ten to eleven COVID-19 convalescent patients and a few infection-naive healthy vaccine recipients, researchers compared the spike-specific CD4+ TCR repertoire from before mRNA vaccination with the repertoire from after. In an earlier paper using these donors, memory CD4+ T cell crossreactivity between SARS-CoV-2 and common cold coronavirus spike proteins was assessed at the TCR clonotype level.

Here is what the overall study found, with its caveats: Nearly all vaccine-specific clones in convalescent patients (304 of 307) were mono-reactive for SARS-CoV-2 spike rather than cross-reactive with common cold coronaviruses. The study included relatively few convalescent patients and did not analyze early timepoints after natural infection. In convalescent patients, a median approximately 90% of post-vaccine SARS-CoV-2-reactive clones were detected only after vaccination, suggesting vaccine-specific priming. The median number of SARS-CoV-2-reactive clonotypes rose from 20 to 25 after infection to around 40 after vaccination, but the change was not significant.

This specimen's treatment or condition label, per the study, means: approximately 9-day PBMC culture with coronavirus spike peptide pools or control peptides (ViraFEST assay). CD4+ T cells from unexposed donors were collected before the COVID-19 pandemic (2011-2018). To expand antigen-specific T cells with peptide pools and then pick out the expanded clonotypes through TCR sequencing, the study relied on the ViraFEST assay. PBMCs were cultured at about 2 million per well in IMDM supplemented with 5% human AB serum and about 10 IU/ml IL-2, with 9.5 to 10 ug/ml peptide pools added. On days 3 and 7, half of the culture medium was replaced with fresh IL-2-containing medium. After nine to eleven days of culture, CD4+ T cells were isolated by negative selection with the EasySep CD4+ T cell isolation kit. As cell number allowed, CD4+ T cells from unexposed donors were tested for reactivity to SARS-CoV-2 S and N and to four common cold coronavirus spike pools. Ficoll-Paque Plus gradient centrifugation was used to isolate PBMCs from whole blood, and the isolated PBMCs were then either used fresh or cryopreserved at -140C. In general, triplicate wells were set up for every culture condition. The leukapheresis product for the unexposed donors was obtained through commercial purchase.

Libraries came from PCR. DNA from cultured CD4+ T cells underwent TCR sequencing with the Oncomine TCR Beta short-read assay at the Johns Hopkins FTIC core. Genomic DNA was extracted from the cultured CD4+ T cells with the QIAamp micro DNA kit. The Oncomine TCR Beta libraries from cultured CD4+ T cells were pooled using unique dual indexes and then sequenced on an Illumina iSeq 100. As for the original processing: Non-productive sequences were removed, and CDR3s that did not start with C, did not end with F or W, or were shorter than 7 amino acids were discarded. Antigen-specific clonotypes were identified with the MANAFEST web application by comparing peptide-stimulated wells with reference and other culture wells. Positive clones required FDR below 0.05, an odds ratio above 5, and productive frequency above 0.1% in at least two of three replicate wells. A clonotype counted as cross-reactive if it showed significant expansion both in the SARS-CoV-2 spike wells and in at least one common cold coronavirus spike condition. Similarity between CDR3 sequences was evaluated in R version 3.6.1 using Levenshtein distances (stringdist) and unrooted phylogenetic trees (ape). TCRdb took the public reads, trimmed them with fastp at Q25, ran MiXCR for clone calling and kept in-frame beta chains. CDR3 protein duplicates are merged, each entry listing the most common genes and DNA. The V and J calls were determined by TCRdb, not by the authors. Recorded for this sample are some 9,100 distinct CDR3 sequences; over 30% of them occurred a single time. The ten top clones hold roughly 20% of the sample.

As regards this clonotype: Which antigen it targets is not known. Base-call qualities are not available, and no considerably larger clone is one nucleotide away.

V is clipped by 1 base and J by 1 base, and the sequence between their germline boundaries is 12 bases long. The CDR3 numbers 16 residues from cysteine through phenylalanine. Of all the DNA, just the CDR3 is kept, 48 bases in frame from base 1. From a lookup of the germline V gene, CDR1 and CDR2 are SGHVS and FNYEAQ. The source is a human donor in good health. Rearrangement joined TRBV7-6 to TRBJ2-3; the D gene is perhaps TRBD1, from 6 matching bases. The sample taken for sequencing was CD4+ T cells from blood, cultured in vitro. Here the CDR3 is given as CASSLGVAGGTDTQYF. The DNA is as follows: TGTGCCAGCAGCTTAGGCGTTGCAGGGGGCACAGATACGCAGTATTTT. Full variable domain (CDR3 extended with the reference TRBV7-6 and TRBJ2-3 proteins): GAGVSQSPRYKVTKRGQDVALRCDPISGHVSLYWYRQALGQGPEFLTYFNYEAQQDKSGLPNDRFSAERPEGSISTLTIQRTEQRDSAMYRCASSLGVAGGTDTQYFGPGTRLTVL.